This TCR beta chain was captured by sequencing in a study of T cell responses to AZD1222 COVID-19 vaccine. Whole-study results and caveats: Researchers report vaccine-associated CD4 TCRs spanning spike, with dominance at 160-218 and 743-854. Mostly white British, mostly female donors; authors suggested clonal diversity may be underestimated.

The ends were cut back, 8 bases at V and 4 bases at J, with 11 bases in the middle. The CDR3 is 12 amino acids. Germline lookup yields CDR1 LGHDT and CDR2 YNNKEL (reference sequence). To note about this clone: Its antigen is not identified.

The protocol was immunoSEQ multiplex PCR, while the TCRdb copy is restricted to in-frame clones and leaves out a portion. The sample carries more than 140,000 clones, approximately 90% recorded once. The origin of this receptor is an adult in good health. The rearrangement joins TRBV3-1 (or the pseudogene TRBV3-2) to TRBJ1-1, with D perhaps TRBD1 (5 bases). Sequenced material: peripheral blood, taken on day 0 of AZD1222 vaccination. The CDR3 bases are TGTGCCAGCGTTGGGGGGGGCACTGAAGCTTTCTTT. Residues: CASVGGGTEAFF.